This T cell receptor beta chain was sequenced during a study of graft-versus-host responses after intestinal transplantation. Clones were read by immunoSEQ multiplex PCR, and TCRdb kept only the in-frame ones, dropping some. This repertoire shows fewer than 50,000 clones, 65% to 85% found once; its top ten account for less than 0.5%. The CDR3 totals 13 residues. Germline values: CDR1 LNHNV, CDR2 YYDKDF (reference sequence). V lost 0 bases and J 5 bases, leaving 7 bases between the germline ends. A note on this clone: The antigen is not known.

The sample in question was unstimulated CD4+ T cells sorted from spleen or lymph node cells, obtained before transplant. This sequence was found in a human donor who was the organ donor for an intestinal transplant. The genes are TRBV15 and TRBJ1-1; unclear D gene. The CDR3 DNA is TGTGCCACCAGCAGAGATCGGTGGACTGAAGCTTTCTTT. This gives the protein CATSRDRWTEAFF.